The present T cell receptor beta chain was sequenced within a study of radiation and T cells in renal cell carcinoma (dated by TCRdb to about 2020). In the study overall: The samples were obtained from a clinical trial, where primary renal cell carcinomas were treated with 15 Gy stereotactic body radiation therapy and then removed by nephrectomy 4 weeks afterward. TCR beta sequencing covered around 50 samples in total, comprising around 26 tumors and about 27 peripheral blood samples. A total of 4,016,671 unique CDR3 nucleotide sequences, encoding some 2,700,000 unique CDR3 amino acid sequences, were found across all 50 or so samples. Results the study describes overall, beyond this receptor: Top tumor clonotypes rose in blood from baseline to 2 weeks post-radiation, then contracted by 4 weeks, suggesting transient expansion of tumor-resident clones. Tracking of blood repertoire dynamics stopped at about 4 weeks after treatment, with no follow-up past that point. Because no pretreatment tumor biopsies were available, whether clonotypes were present in the tumor at baseline could not be determined. With a single-armed trial design, the study had no way to address how radiation dose or scheduling affects the TCR repertoire.

The time point label, as the study defines it: baseline pretreatment blood. The meaning of the sample's treatment or condition label: 15 Gy SBRT to primary tumor, nephrectomy 4 weeks later. To follow tumor-enriched clonotypes, peripheral blood was collected serially from radiation-treated patients at baseline and again at 2 weeks and 4 weeks after SBRT. Every patient had renal cell carcinoma of clear cell pathology. Genomic DNA for TCR sequencing was prepared using the QIAamp DNA Blood Mini Kit (Qiagen). The analyses included just those samples that passed every quality control check. In this sample, this clone turned up a few times. The target of this receptor is not known. Base qualities are missing; no much larger clone stands one base away. The immunoSEQ kit was used, according to the manufacturer's recommendations, to generate TCR beta libraries from genomic DNA. For library preparation, a first multiplex PCR was performed with proprietary primers, followed by a second PCR in which unique barcodes were added, and bead cleanups were performed after each round. Each sample batch included a kit-provided positive control reaction and a negative control reaction. The final libraries were assessed on an Agilent 4200 TapeStation D1000 ScreenTape, pooled by volume, and quantified by qPCR. An Illumina NextSeq500 fitted with a MidOutput 150-cycle cartridge performed the sequencing, running 156 Read1 cycles and 15 Index1 cycles with the kit's custom primers. The pooled library was loaded at approximately 1.1 pM with a roughly 20% PhiX control spike-in. For the original study's pipeline: Vendor-processed data were analyzed in R, with a clonotype defined as all T cells sharing the same CDR3 nucleotide sequence. For clone abundance analyses, frequencies were normalized to the 10,000 most abundant clones per sample. Public T cell clones, averaging fewer than five per sample, were removed before analysis. Tumor-enriched clonotypes and baseline blood-enriched clonotypes were defined as those with an abundance difference of at least 32-fold between compartments. A beta-binomial differential abundance model was used to identify clonotypes that expanded or contracted between blood time points. The Baroni-Urbani and Buser coefficient was used to measure tumor-blood repertoire similarity, and groups were compared with two-tailed Wilcoxon tests in R. Entries here come from immuneACCESS through TCRdb and include only in-frame sequences with V and J called. Some clones fail to appear in such tables; in the studies checked, an unresolved V gene covers under half of the shortfall, and the cause of the remainder is unknown. The D gene and trimming were derived from the DNA, and the V and J assignments and clone size from that table. Present in this sample are more than 95,000 clones, roughly 80% of which were seen just once. Around 3% of the sample lies in the top ten.

Taken from the germline V gene, the CDR1 and CDR2 loops are MNHNS and SASEGT. Here V drops 1 base and J drops 5 bases, and the junction holds 10 bases not matched to any gene. The CDR3 sequence holds 18 residues, the cysteine and phenylalanine included. Only CDR3 DNA is held: 54 bases, read in frame from base 1. In this chain, TRBV6-1 is recombined with TRBJ2-1; the junction holds 11 bases that match TRBD2. Sequenced here: blood, sampled from a patient whose treatment included radiotherapy and nephrectomy. The receptor's source is a woman in her fifties or sixties with renal cell carcinoma. At the DNA level, the sequence is TGTGCCAGCAGTGAAGAGGCTAGCGGGAGGTATCTTAACAATGAGCAGTTCTTC. It codes for CASSEEASGRYLNNEQFF.